Included here is one TCR beta chain sequence, with context. Its specificity is not known. Sequenced by immunoSEQ multiplex PCR; TCRdb stores in-frame clones only, minus some. This table has roughly 100,000 clones, approximately 94% appearing once. This entry belongs to a study of siplizumab effects on memory and regulatory T cells. Whole-study results and caveats: A significant reduction in alloreactive sequences traceable to unstimulated CD4+ memory cells was produced by siplizumab.

After removal of 3 bases from V and 4 bases from J, the junction contained 16 bases not matched to a gene. CDR1 MNHEY and CDR2 SMNVEV come from the germline V gene (reference sequence). The CDR3 contains 19 residues. The rearrangement uses TRBV27 and TRBJ2-7; 12 bases map to TRBD1. This TCR derives from a human donor in good health. The sequenced sample was CD4+ T cells sorted from blood. The CDR3: CASSFRDRGRENGAYEQYF. The CDR3 coding sequence is TGTGCCAGCAGTTTCCGGGACAGGGGGCGCGAAAATGGAGCTTACGAGCAGTACTTC.